This record looks at one T cell receptor beta chain sequence and its context. The antigen is undetermined. At collection, donors were nominally healthy, but unrecorded immune exposures were probable. PCR amplification relied on 60 Vbeta primers (plus 13 Jbeta primers). The table came from immunoSEQ multiplex PCR; TCRdb's copy has only in-frame clones and leaves some out. Of some 54,000 clones listed, more than 70% are singletons. This entry belongs to a study of cytomegalovirus exposure and HLA in healthy donors. Study results and caveats: In a later analysis, at a false discovery rate of 0.05, 15,000 to 20,000 TCR beta sequences matched HLA alleles. According to an earlier analysis, most TCR beta V segments yielded productive rearrangements about 87% or about 30% of the time. In the analysis, some V segments, TRBV6-2 and TRBV6-3 included, were excluded as indistinguishable.

The CDR3 length is 12 residues. CDR1 is SEHNR, CDR2 FQNEAQ, per germline (reference sequence). V was clipped by 1 base and J by 6 bases, with 6 bases between them. The rearrangement uses TRBV7-9 and TRBJ1-2; D remains unclear. The clonotype originates from a male donor in good health and CMV-seronegative. Sequencing was carried out using PBMCs. CDR3 sequence: CASSLGADGYTF. DNA of the CDR3: TGTGCCAGCAGCTTAGGGGCAGATGGCTACACCTTC.